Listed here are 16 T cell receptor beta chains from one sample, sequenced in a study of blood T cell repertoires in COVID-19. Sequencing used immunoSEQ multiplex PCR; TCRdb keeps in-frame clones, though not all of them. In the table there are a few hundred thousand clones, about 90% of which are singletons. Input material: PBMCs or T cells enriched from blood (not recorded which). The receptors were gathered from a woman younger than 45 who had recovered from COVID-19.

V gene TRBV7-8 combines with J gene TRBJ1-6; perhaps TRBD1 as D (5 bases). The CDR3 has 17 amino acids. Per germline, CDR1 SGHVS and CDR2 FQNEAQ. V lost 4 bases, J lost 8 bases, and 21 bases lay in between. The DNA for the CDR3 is TGTGCCAGCAGCTCGGAGGGTGCCAGGGTAACACATTCACCCCTCCACTTT. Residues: CASSSEGARVTHSPLHF.

The CDR3 here is CASSSRGINQPQHF. CDR3 DNA: TGTGCCAGCAGCTCCCGGGGAATCAATCAGCCCCAGCATTTT. V and J are TRBV5-6 and TRBJ1-5; D not resolved. CDR3 size: 14 residues. The V and J ends lost 3 bases and 3 bases respectively, with 10 bases between them. The germline V gene encodes CDR1 SGHDT and CDR2 YYEEEE.

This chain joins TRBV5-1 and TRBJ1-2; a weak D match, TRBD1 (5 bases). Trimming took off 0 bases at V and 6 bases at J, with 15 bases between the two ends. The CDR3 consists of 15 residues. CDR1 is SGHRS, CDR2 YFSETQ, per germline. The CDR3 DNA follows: TGCGCCAGCAGCTTGGACGGAAAGGGGTGGGATGGCTACACCTTC. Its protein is CASSLDGKGWDGYTF.

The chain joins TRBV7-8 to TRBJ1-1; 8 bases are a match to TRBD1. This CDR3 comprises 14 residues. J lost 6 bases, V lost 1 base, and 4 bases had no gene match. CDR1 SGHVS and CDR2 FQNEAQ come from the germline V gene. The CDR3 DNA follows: TGTGCCAGCAGCTTAGGGACAGGGAGGCCTGAAGCTTTCTTT. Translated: CASSLGTGRPEAFF.

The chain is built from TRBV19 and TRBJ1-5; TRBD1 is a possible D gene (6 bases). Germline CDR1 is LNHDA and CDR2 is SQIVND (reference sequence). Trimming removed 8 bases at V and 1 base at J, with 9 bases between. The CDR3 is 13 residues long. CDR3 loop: CASLGQSNQPQHF. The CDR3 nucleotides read TGTGCCAGTCTTGGACAGAGCAATCAGCCCCAGCATTTT.

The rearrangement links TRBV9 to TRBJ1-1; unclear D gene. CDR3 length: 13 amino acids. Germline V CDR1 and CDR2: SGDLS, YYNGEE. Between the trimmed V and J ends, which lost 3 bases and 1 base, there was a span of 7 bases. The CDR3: CASSARGNTEAFF. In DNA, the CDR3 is TGTGCCAGCAGCGCCCGAGGGAACACTGAAGCTTTCTTT.

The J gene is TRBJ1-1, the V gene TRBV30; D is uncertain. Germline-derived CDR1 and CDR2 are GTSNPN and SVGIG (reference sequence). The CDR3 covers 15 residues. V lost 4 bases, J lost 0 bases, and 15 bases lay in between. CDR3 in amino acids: CAWTLSRPMNTEAFF. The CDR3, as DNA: TGTGCCTGGACCCTCAGCAGGCCCATGAACACTGAAGCTTTCTTT.

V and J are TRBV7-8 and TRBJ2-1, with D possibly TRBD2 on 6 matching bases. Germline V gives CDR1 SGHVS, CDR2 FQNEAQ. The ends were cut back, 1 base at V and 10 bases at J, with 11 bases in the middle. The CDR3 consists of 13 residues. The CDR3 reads CASSLGLVPEQFF. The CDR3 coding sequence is TGTGCCAGCAGCTTAGGACTAGTCCCCGAGCAGTTCTTC.

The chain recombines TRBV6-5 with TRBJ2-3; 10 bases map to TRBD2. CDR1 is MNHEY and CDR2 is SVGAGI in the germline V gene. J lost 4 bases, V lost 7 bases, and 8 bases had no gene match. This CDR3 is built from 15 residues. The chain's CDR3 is CASKKGLAMADTQYF. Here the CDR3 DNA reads TGTGCCAGCAAGAAGGGACTAGCGATGGCAGATACGCAGTATTTT.

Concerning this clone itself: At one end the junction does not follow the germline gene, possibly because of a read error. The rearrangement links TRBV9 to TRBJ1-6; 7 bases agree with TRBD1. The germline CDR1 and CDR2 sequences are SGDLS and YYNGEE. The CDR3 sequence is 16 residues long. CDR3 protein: CASTVEGGFHNSPLHF. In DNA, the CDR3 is TGTGCCAGCACCGTAGAAGGGGGCTTCCATAATTCACCCCTCCACTTT.

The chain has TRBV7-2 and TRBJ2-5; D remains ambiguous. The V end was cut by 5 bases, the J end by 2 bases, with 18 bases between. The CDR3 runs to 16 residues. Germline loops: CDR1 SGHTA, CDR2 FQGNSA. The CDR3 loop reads CASSPGPGRVQETQYF. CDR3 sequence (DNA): TGTGCCAGCAGCCCAGGCCCCGGCAGAGTTCAAGAGACCCAGTACTTC.

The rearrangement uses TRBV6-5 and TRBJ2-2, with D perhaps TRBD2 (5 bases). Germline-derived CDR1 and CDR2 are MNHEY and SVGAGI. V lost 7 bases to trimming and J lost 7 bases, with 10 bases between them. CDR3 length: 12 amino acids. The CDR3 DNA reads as TGTGCCAGCAACCGGGCGGGCGGGGAGCTGTTTTTT. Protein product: CASNRAGGELFF.

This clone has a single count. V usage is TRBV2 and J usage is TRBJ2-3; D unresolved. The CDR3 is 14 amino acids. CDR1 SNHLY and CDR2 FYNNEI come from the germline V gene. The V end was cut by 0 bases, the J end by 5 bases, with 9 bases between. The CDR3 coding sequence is TGTGCCAGCAGTGAAGCGCTTCCCGGAGATACGCAGTATTTT. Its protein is CASSEALPGDTQYF. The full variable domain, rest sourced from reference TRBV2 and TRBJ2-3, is EPEVTQTPSHQVTQMGQEVILRCVPISNHLYFYWYRQILGQKVEFLVSFYNNEISEKSEIFDDQFSVERPDGSNFTLKIRSTKLEDSAMYFCASSEALPGDTQYFGPGTRLTVL.

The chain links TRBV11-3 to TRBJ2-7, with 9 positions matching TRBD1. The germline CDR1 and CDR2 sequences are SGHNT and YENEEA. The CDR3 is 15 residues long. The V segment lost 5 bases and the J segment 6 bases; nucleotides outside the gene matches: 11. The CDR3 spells CASSPPGQGFREQYF. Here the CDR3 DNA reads TGTGCCAGCAGCCCGCCGGGACAGGGATTTCGCGAGCAGTACTTC. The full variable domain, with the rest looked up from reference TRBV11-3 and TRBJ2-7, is EAGVVQSPRYKIIEKKQPVAFWCNPISGHNTLYWYLQNLGQGPELLIRYENEEAVDDSQLPKDRFSAERLKGVDSTLKIQPAELGDSAVYLCASSPPGQGFREQYFGPGTRLTVT.

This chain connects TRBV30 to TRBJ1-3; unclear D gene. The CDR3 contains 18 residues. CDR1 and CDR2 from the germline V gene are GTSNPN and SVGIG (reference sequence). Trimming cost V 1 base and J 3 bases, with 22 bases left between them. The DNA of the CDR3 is TGTGCCTGGAGTGGCCTAACAAAACTTGGACTGATTGGAAACACCATATATTTT. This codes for CAWSGLTKLGLIGNTIYF. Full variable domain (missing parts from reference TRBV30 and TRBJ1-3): SQTIHQWPATLVQPVGSPLSLECTVEGTSNPNLYWYRQAAGRGLQLLFYSVGIGQISSEVPQNLSASRPQDRQFILSSKKLLLSDSGFYLCAWSGLTKLGLIGNTIYFGEGSWLTVV.

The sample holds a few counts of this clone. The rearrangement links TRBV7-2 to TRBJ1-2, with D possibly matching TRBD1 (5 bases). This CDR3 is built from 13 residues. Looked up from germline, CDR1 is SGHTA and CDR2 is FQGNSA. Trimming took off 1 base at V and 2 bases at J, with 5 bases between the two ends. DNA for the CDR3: TGTGCCAGCAGCTTAGGACAGAACTATGGCTACACCTTC. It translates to CASSLGQNYGYTF.